This T cell receptor beta chain was identified during a study of OX40 agonist ivuxolimab in advanced cancers. Study-wide context: Given to patients was ivuxolimab, an agonistic anti-OX40 (CD134) antibody. Prior anti-PD-1, anti-PD-L1 or anti-CTLA-4 therapy did not bar entry, and approximately 40% had some. The study's findings and limits: Clones of CD4+ and CD8+ blood T cells grew by week 6 at doses of 0.1 to 3.0 mg/kg.

Of note for this clone: Its antigen is not known.

In germline, CDR1 is SNHLY, CDR2 FYNNEI. The CDR3 extends over 16 amino acids. V lost 4 bases, J lost 1 base, and 13 bases lay in between. Generated by immunoSEQ multiplex PCR, the TCRdb table keeps only in-frame clones and is missing some. This sample carries around 70,000 clones, about 82% of them seen once, and the ten largest clones take approximately 7%. This receptor was obtained from an adult with an advanced solid tumor such as melanoma, head and neck, liver or kidney cancer. V is TRBV2 and J is TRBJ2-2; D is possibly TRBD2 (6 bases). The sequences come from CD4+ or CD8+ T cells sorted from blood, collected in a trial of the OX40 agonist ivuxolimab. CDR3 bases: TGTGCCAGCAGTGTGAGTAGGACTATGAACACCGGGGAGCTGTTTTTT. It yields the protein CASSVSRTMNTGELFF.